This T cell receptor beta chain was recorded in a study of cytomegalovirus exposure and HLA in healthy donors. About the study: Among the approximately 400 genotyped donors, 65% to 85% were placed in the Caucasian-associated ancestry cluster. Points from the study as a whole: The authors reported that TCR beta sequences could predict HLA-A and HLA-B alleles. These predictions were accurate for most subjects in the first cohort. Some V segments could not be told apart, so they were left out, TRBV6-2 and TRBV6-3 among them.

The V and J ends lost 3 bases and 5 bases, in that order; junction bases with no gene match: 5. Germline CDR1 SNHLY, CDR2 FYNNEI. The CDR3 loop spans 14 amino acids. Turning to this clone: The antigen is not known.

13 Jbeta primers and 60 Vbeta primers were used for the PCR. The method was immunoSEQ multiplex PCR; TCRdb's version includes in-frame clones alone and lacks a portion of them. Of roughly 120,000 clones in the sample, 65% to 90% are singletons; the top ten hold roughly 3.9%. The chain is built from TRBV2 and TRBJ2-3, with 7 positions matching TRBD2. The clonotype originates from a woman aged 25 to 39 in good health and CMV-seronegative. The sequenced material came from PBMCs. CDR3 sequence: CASSDAGAGDTQYF. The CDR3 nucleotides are TGTGCCAGCAGTGATGCGGGAGCGGGAGATACGCAGTATTTT. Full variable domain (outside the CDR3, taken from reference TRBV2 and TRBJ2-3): EPEVTQTPSHQVTQMGQEVILRCVPISNHLYFYWYRQILGQKVEFLVSFYNNEISEKSEIFDDQFSVERPDGSNFTLKIRSTKLEDSAMYFCASSDAGAGDTQYFGPGTRLTVL.